This T cell receptor beta chain was sequenced during a study of T cells expressing NK-cell markers. At the level of the study: Out of eight donors sequenced, seven tested HCMV-seropositive and the remaining one seronegative. Study-wide results and caveats: The CD3+CD56-NKG2C+ fraction was also led by these clonotypes in several donors. Clones of NKG2C+ T cells that had expanded were of unclear HCMV specificity.

Germline V gene sequence: CDR1 LGHNA, CDR2 YSLEER. The CDR3 runs to 15 residues. TCRdb processed the 5' RACE reads again and assigns one entry to each CDR3 protein, with no DNA. Its listing shows about 440,000 distinct CDR3 sequences. Regarding this clonotype: Its antigen remains unidentified.

The receptor's source is a woman aged 18 to 75 in good health. The chain couples TRBV4-3 to TRBJ2-5; TCRdb's D call, TRBD1, is unchecked because there is no DNA. Sample: blood T cells: a sorted CD56 or NKG2C T cell subset, CD4+ or CD8+ T cells, or bulk PBMC T cells (not recorded which). The CDR3 sequence is CASSQVGDNQETQYF.